This passage covers 20 T cell receptor beta chains from one sample sequenced in a study of blood T cell repertoires in COVID-19. Sequencing used immunoSEQ multiplex PCR; TCRdb keeps in-frame clones, though not all of them. The sample consists of some 200,000 clones, approximately 80% of them appearing once. Specimen: PBMCs or T cells enriched from blood (not recorded which). These TCRs come from a man aged 35-49 years who had recovered from COVID-19.

The rearrangement uses TRBV5-1 and TRBJ2-3, with 14 nucleotides matching TRBD2. V trimming: 4 bases; J trimming: 2 bases; junction bases outside the gene matches: 6. This CDR3 contains 17 residues. The germline V gene encodes CDR1 SGHRS and CDR2 YFSETQ. The CDR3 DNA follows: TGCGCCAGCAGCATCGGACTAGCGGGAGGTCCCACAGATACGCAGTATTTT. Translated, it gives CASSIGLAGGPTDTQYF.

CDR3 sequence: CASRGIYSGDTKNIQYF. The CDR3 DNA sequence: TGTGCCAGCAGGGGGATCTATAGCGGGGATACCAAAAACATTCAGTACTTC. J is TRBJ2-4 and V is TRBV2; 8 nucleotides line up with TRBD2. The CDR3 totals 17 residues. V shed 6 bases, J shed 2 bases, and the junction held 12 bases outside the gene matches. CDR1 SNHLY and CDR2 FYNNEI come from the germline V gene.

This chain joins TRBV19 and TRBJ2-7; no definite D call. The CDR3 is 12 amino acids. The germline V and J ends were trimmed by 2 bases and 4 bases, with 6 bases remaining between them. The germline V gene has CDR1 LNHDA and CDR2 SQIVND (reference sequence). The CDR3 DNA is TGTGCCAGTAGTATACAGGCTTACGAGCAGTACTTC. Encoded protein: CASSIQAYEQYF.

In this sample, this clone turned up a few times. This chain uses TRBV6-1 with TRBJ2-7; 10 nucleotides line up with TRBD1. The germline V gene encodes CDR1 MNHNS and CDR2 SASEGT. V was clipped by 2 bases and J by 6 bases; unmatched bases: 4. CDR3 size: 14 residues. CDR3 sequence: CASSERGTGVEQYF. For the CDR3, the DNA is TGTGCCAGCAGTGAAAGAGGGACAGGGGTCGAGCAGTACTTC.

The sample holds many counts of this clone. The V gene is TRBV29-1, the J gene TRBJ1-1, with a weak D call TRBD1 (6 bases). The germline V gene encodes CDR1 SQVTM and CDR2 ANQGSEA. Between the trimmed V and J ends, which lost 7 bases and 4 bases, there was a span of 28 bases. The CDR3 spans 17 residues. CDR3 DNA: TGCAGCGCTGTTATTGAAGGCGGGTGGGACACGAGCACTGAAGCTTTCTTT. Its translation: CSAVIEGGWDTSTEAFF.

The chain carries TRBV3-1 (or the pseudogene TRBV3-2) and TRBJ1-4; D may be TRBD1 (5 bases). Germline assignment: CDR1 LGHDT and CDR2 YNNKEL (reference sequence). This CDR3 is 16 amino acids long. V shed 1 base and J shed 10 bases, with 19 bases lying between them. As DNA, the CDR3 is TGTGCCAGCAGCCAAGGGGGGGGTCGTTTTTTTGGAAAACTGTTTTTT. Its translation is CASSQGGGRFFGKLFF.

This clone showed up just a few times. CDR3 protein: CSAEDREKLFF. The CDR3 DNA follows: TGCAGTGCGGAGGACCGTGAAAAACTGTTTTTT. The rearrangement links TRBV20-1 to TRBJ1-4; D call uncertain. From germline, CDR1 is DFQATT and CDR2 SNEGSKA (reference sequence). The CDR3 contains 11 residues. The V end was cut by 6 bases, the J end by 7 bases, with 9 bases between.

The gene calls are TRBV24-1 and TRBJ2-3; possible D gene TRBD1, 5 bases. Germline V CDR1 and CDR2: KGHDR, SFDVKD. The CDR3 length is 13 residues. V dropped 9 bases and J dropped 0 bases, with 9 bases sitting between them. The CDR3 protein is CATSAGSTDTQYF. CDR3 coding DNA: TGTGCCACCTCCGCAGGGAGCACAGATACGCAGTATTTT.

Comment on this clone: Relative to the germline gene, one junction end is altered; a read error may explain this. Written as DNA, the CDR3 is TGTGCCAGCAACCAAGATCACGGACAGGAGTACGAGCAGTACTTC. Protein sequence: CASNQDHGQEYEQYF. The chain combines TRBV4-2 with TRBJ2-7, with 7 bases lining up with TRBD1. The CDR3 is 15 amino acids. The germline V gene encodes CDR1 LGHNA and CDR2 YNFKEQ.

This clone was found a few times. This CDR3 is CASSEGGGWGHSGETEAFF. The CDR3 DNA sequence: TGTGCCAGCAGTGAAGGAGGGGGATGGGGTCATAGCGGGGAGACTGAAGCTTTCTTT. The chain uses TRBV2 and TRBJ1-1; D is perhaps TRBD1 (6 bases). Germline assignment: CDR1 SNHLY and CDR2 FYNNEI. The CDR3 is 19 residues long. V lost 1 base to trimming and J lost 5 bases, with 26 bases between them.

The chain has TRBV3-1 (or the pseudogene TRBV3-2) and TRBJ2-3, with D unclear. The CDR3 contains 14 residues. V shed 4 bases and J shed 6 bases, with 14 bases lying between them. Germline loops: CDR1 LGHDT, CDR2 YNNKEL (reference sequence). The CDR3 protein is CASSLTQLRDTQYF. CDR3 coding DNA: TGTGCCAGCAGCCTCACTCAGTTGCGGGATACGCAGTATTTT.

This clone was found a few times. Here the CDR3 DNA reads TGTGCCAGCTCACCCAACCCGGTCTCTGATGAAAAACTGTTTTTT. Residues: CASSPNPVSDEKLFF. The V gene is TRBV18, the J gene TRBJ1-4; D remains unclear. This CDR3 spans 15 amino acids. V was pared by 3 bases and J by 6 bases, with 14 bases between. Germline V gene data show CDR1 as KGHSH and CDR2 as LQKENI.

The chain is built from TRBV30 and TRBJ1-4; weak D call: TRBD1 (5 bases). CDR1 is GTSNPN and CDR2 is SVGIG in the germline V gene (reference sequence). V was trimmed by 0 bases and J by 2 bases, leaving 10 bases between them. The CDR3 covers 15 residues. The CDR3 region is CAWSVLRQTNEKLFF. The CDR3 nucleotides read TGTGCCTGGAGTGTACTTAGACAGACTAATGAAAAACTGTTTTTT.

The CDR3 here is CASSPGLAANEETQYF. The CDR3 nucleotides read TGTGCCAGCAGCCCGGGACTAGCGGCAAATGAAGAGACCCAGTACTTC. This chain joins TRBV3-1 (or the pseudogene TRBV3-2) and TRBJ2-5; 11 positions agree with TRBD2. With 4 bases clipped from V and 3 bases from J, the junction kept 7 bases outside the gene matches. CDR1 and CDR2 from the germline V gene are LGHDT and YNNKEL (reference sequence). The CDR3 runs 16 residues.

This clone has only a few counts. The V and J genes are TRBV10-1 and TRBJ2-7; D perhaps matches TRBD1 (5 bases). Trimming took off 5 bases at V and 1 base at J, with 9 bases between the two ends. In germline, CDR1 is WNHNN, CDR2 SYGVQD (reference sequence). This CDR3 spans 13 amino acids. CDR3 in DNA: TGCGCCAGCAGTCGTCAGGGATCCTACGAGCAGTACTTC. Residues: CASSRQGSYEQYF.

Note on this clone: At the DNA level, this CDR3 is encoded by other sequences in the same sample as well. The genes are TRBV5-1 and TRBJ1-4; D may be TRBD1 (5 bases). V gave up 0 bases and J gave up 8 bases, with 11 bases separating them. Per the germline V gene, CDR1 is SGHRS and CDR2 is YFSETQ. CDR3 length: 14 residues. For the CDR3, the DNA is TGCGCCAGCAGCTTGGGACAGTCGGGCGAAAAACTGTTTTTT. The encoded protein is CASSLGQSGEKLFF.

The CDR3 DNA follows: TGCGCCAGCAGCCAATCCGGGGGGGGTTACGAGCAGTACTTC. The encoded protein is CASSQSGGGYEQYF. The genes are TRBV4-1 and TRBJ2-7; 8 bases align to TRBD2. Germline CDR1 and CDR2: MGHRA and YSYEKL. The trim removed 2 bases at V and 4 bases at J, leaving 4 bases unmatched. The CDR3 covers 14 residues.

The chain uses TRBV5-4 and TRBJ1-1; D not certain. CDR1 and CDR2 (germline): SGHNT, YYREEE (reference sequence). V was clipped by 0 bases and J by 2 bases, with 11 bases between them. CDR3 size: 15 residues. DNA of the CDR3: TGTGCCAGCAGCTTGGAAACGAGGCCAAACACTGAAGCTTTCTTT. Translated, it gives CASSLETRPNTEAFF.

The V call is TRBV12-3 or TRBV12-4, the J call TRBJ1-2; D gene unclear. V gave up 5 bases and J gave up 6 bases, with 10 bases separating them. This CDR3 comprises 12 residues. This CDR3 is CASSLRADGYTF. The CDR3 DNA follows: TGTGCCAGCAGTCTGCGGGCCGATGGCTACACCTTC.

V usage is TRBV19 and J usage is TRBJ1-1; perhaps TRBD1 as D (5 bases). Per the germline V gene, CDR1 is LNHDA and CDR2 is SQIVND (reference sequence). The CDR3 contains 14 residues. Trimming shortened V by 2 bases and J by 4 bases, and 11 bases separated the two germline ends. CDR3 protein: CASSIRQGVTEAFF. The DNA for the CDR3 is TGTGCCAGTAGTATACGGCAGGGTGTCACTGAAGCTTTCTTT.